This T cell receptor beta chain appears in the sequencing data of a study of blood T cell repertoires in COVID-19. About the study: Samples representing acute and convalescent COVID-19 were sourced from the United States, Italy and Spain. PBMCs, B-cell-depleted T cells, or T cells were the source of the cDNA or gDNA that made up the material.

In the original workflow: Nucleated cell number was recorded as an estimate derived from reference gene primer amplification. Assay: immunoSEQ multiplex PCR; the TCRdb copy retains only in-frame clones and omits some. That table supplies the V and J calls and clone size; D and trimming were determined from the DNA. Of around 52,000 clones listed, roughly 78% are singletons. Source material: peripheral blood. The source of this sequence is a woman of 80 years or more with acute or convalescent COVID-19.

CDR3 nucleotide sequence: TGTGCCAGCAGCGGATACGGGGGCAATGAGCAGTTCTTC. Residues: CASSGYGGNEQFF. The V and J genes are TRBV5-8 and TRBJ2-1, with a possible D match to TRBD2 (6 bases). The V and J ends lost 4 bases and 6 bases respectively, with 11 bases between them. In germline, CDR1 is SGHTS, CDR2 YDEGEE. The CDR3 contains 13 residues.